The 7 T cell receptor beta chains below were found in one sample sequenced in a study of blood T cell repertoires in COVID-19. The assay was immunoSEQ multiplex PCR, and TCRdb's table has in-frame clones only and misses some. This repertoire shows some 48,000 clones, 70% to 85% found once; its top ten account for 2.5% to 3%. Sequences were obtained from peripheral blood. The source is a man aged 50-60 years with acute or convalescent COVID-19.

This sequence joins TRBV2 and TRBJ2-7; D not resolved. The CDR3 is 10 amino acids. The V end was cut by 5 bases, the J end by 3 bases, with 2 bases between. Germline CDR1 SNHLY, CDR2 FYNNEI. The CDR3 sequence is CASSLYEQYF. The CDR3 nucleotides are TGTGCCAGCAGTCTCTACGAGCAGTACTTC.

The chain uses TRBV11-2 and TRBJ2-2; tentatively, D is TRBD1 (9 bases). The CDR3 extends over 18 amino acids. Germline assignment: CDR1 SGHAT and CDR2 FQNNGV. V dropped 5 bases and J dropped 2 bases, with 21 bases sitting between them. The CDR3 protein is CASSDVGGDRANTGELFF. DNA for the CDR3: TGTGCCAGCAGCGACGTCGGGGGGGACAGGGCCAACACCGGGGAGCTGTTTTTT.

V and J are TRBV29-1 and TRBJ1-1; D is unclear. V was trimmed by 8 bases and J by 0 bases, leaving 16 bases between them. This CDR3 is 14 amino acids long. CDR1 is SQVTM and CDR2 is ANQGSEA in the germline V gene. As DNA, the CDR3 is TGCAGCTCGTCAGACCAACTATTGAACACTGAAGCTTTCTTT. Translated, it gives CSSSDQLLNTEAFF.

In DNA, the CDR3 is TGTGCCAGCAGTGCTAGCGGGAGGTTCAACAATGAGCAGTTCTTC. Residues: CASSASGRFNNEQFF. The V gene is TRBV6-4, the J gene TRBJ2-1; 11 bases match TRBD2. There are 15 residues in the CDR3. Germline V gene data show CDR1 as MRHNA and CDR2 as SNTAGT. V lost 4 bases and J lost 5; bases outside the gene matches: 4.

The V and J genes are TRBV7-9 and TRBJ1-1, with TRBD1 as a possible D gene (5 bases). This CDR3 has 17 residues. Trimming left V 2 bases short and J 0 bases short, with 16 bases between. The V gene's germline CDR1 is SEHNR and CDR2 FQNEAQ (reference sequence). The CDR3 protein is CASSLSSGFGVNTEAFF. The CDR3 nucleotides read TGTGCCAGCAGCTTAAGTTCAGGGTTTGGGGTGAACACTGAAGCTTTCTTT.

The chain has TRBV5-1 and TRBJ2-1, with a weak D call TRBD2 (5 bases). The V gene's germline CDR1 is SGHRS and CDR2 YFSETQ. The CDR3 spans 14 residues. Trimming cost V 4 bases and J 7 bases, with 15 bases left between them. CDR3 sequence reads: CASSLQTGENEQFF. The CDR3 DNA follows: TGCGCCAGCAGCCTACAGACCGGGGAAAATGAGCAGTTCTTC.

V gene TRBV2 combines with J gene TRBJ1-5, with D tentatively TRBD1 (6 bases). Germline CDR1 SNHLY, CDR2 FYNNEI. The CDR3 spans 15 residues. Trimming took 3 bases from V and 4 from J, leaving 13 bases between them. CDR3 residues: CASSDESGANQPQHF. The CDR3 DNA sequence: TGTGCCAGCAGTGACGAGTCAGGGGCAAATCAGCCCCAGCATTTT.